The T cell receptor beta chain under discussion was sequenced for a study of monozygotic twins with cystic fibrosis. Study results and limitations: Low clonality (median approximately 0.0095) suggested a mostly naive repertoire. In 13 of 16 pairs, V gene usage was closest to the co-twin's. Nucleotide-identical clonotype sharing was significantly higher within monozygotic CF twin pairs than between unrelated CF individuals. No link emerged between shared CDR3 counts and age, concordance or severity.

Profiled with immunoSEQ multiplex PCR; TCRdb holds only in-frame clones, not every one. The table records 25,000 to 35,000 clones, approximately 80% of them present only once. Of note for this clone: Its specificity is unknown.

Germline values: CDR1 MGHDK, CDR2 SYGVNS. The CDR3 consists of 17 residues. V lost 1 base to trimming and J lost 4 bases; unmatched junction nucleotides: 8. This TCR derives from a girl aged 2 to 10 with cystic fibrosis. This chain links TRBV25-1 with TRBJ1-3, with 9 positions matching TRBD1. The sequencing sample was made of blood. CDR3 sequence: CASSEFGTGLRGNTIYF. The CDR3 region has the DNA TGTGCCAGCAGTGAATTCGGGACAGGGTTGCGAGGAAACACCATATATTTT.